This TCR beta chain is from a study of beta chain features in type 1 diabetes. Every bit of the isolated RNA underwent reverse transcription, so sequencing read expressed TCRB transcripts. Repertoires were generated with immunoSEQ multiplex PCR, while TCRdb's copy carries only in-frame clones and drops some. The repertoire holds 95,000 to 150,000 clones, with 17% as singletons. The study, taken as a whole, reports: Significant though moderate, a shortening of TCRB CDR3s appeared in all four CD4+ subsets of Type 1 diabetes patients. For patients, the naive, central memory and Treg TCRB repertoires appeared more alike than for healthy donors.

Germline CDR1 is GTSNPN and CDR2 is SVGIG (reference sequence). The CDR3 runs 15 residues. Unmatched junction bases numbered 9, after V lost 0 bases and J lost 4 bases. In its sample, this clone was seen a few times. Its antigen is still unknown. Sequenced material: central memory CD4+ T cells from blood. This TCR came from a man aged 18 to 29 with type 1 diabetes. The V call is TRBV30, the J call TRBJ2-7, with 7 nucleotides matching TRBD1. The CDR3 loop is CAWSVRRQGVYEQYF. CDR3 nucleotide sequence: TGTGCCTGGAGTGTAAGGCGCCAGGGGGTATACGAGCAGTACTTC.